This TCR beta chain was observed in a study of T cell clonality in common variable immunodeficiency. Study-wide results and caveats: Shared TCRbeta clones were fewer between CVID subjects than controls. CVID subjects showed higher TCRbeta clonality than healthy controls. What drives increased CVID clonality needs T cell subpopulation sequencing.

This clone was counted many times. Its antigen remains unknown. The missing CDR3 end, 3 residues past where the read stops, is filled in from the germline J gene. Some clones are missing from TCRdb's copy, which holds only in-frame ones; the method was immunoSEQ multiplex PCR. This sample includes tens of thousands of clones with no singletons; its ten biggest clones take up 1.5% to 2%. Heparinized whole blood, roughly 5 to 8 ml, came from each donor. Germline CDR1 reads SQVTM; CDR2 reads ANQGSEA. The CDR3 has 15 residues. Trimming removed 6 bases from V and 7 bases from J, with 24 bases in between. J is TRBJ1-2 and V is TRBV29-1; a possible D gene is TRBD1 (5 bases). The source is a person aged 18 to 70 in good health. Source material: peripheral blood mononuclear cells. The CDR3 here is CSVAPRSPRAGGYTF. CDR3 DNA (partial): TGCAGCGTCGCCCCTCGCTCCCCCAGGGCTGGTGGC.